The 4 T cell receptor beta chains below were found in one sample sequenced in a study of follicular helper T cells after annual influenza vaccination. Sequenced by immunoSEQ multiplex PCR; TCRdb stores in-frame clones only, minus some. This table has 1,500 to 2,000 clones, around 82% appearing once. As for time point: 2015-2016 season, pre-vaccination. The sequenced sample was CXCR5+ CD38- circulating T follicular helper cells from blood, obtained on the day of influenza vaccination. As to subset: circulating Tfh, non-naive CD4+CXCR5+PD-1+ (ICOS+CD38+ or ICOS-CD38-). The origin of the receptors is an adult who received the influenza vaccine.

The J gene is TRBJ1-5, the V gene TRBV9; D is unclear. The CDR3 runs to 14 residues. The V gene lost 4 bases and the J gene lost 3 bases, with 11 bases spanning the gap. Germline V CDR1 and CDR2: SGDLS, YYNGEE. Written as DNA, the CDR3 is TGTGCCAGCAGCTTAGACGGCGTCAATCAGCCCCAGCATTTT. Translated: CASSLDGVNQPQHF.

This sequence joins TRBV4-1 and TRBJ2-1; 7 bases align to TRBD1. Trimming at V came to 3 bases and at J to 5 bases, leaving 7 bases not matched to a gene. This CDR3 spans 15 amino acids. Germline assignment: CDR1 MGHRA and CDR2 YSYEKL. As DNA, the CDR3 is TGCGCCAGCAGCCAGGCCGGGACAGACGACAATGAGCAGTTCTTC. The encoded protein is CASSQAGTDDNEQFF.

The V gene is TRBV7-7, the J gene TRBJ2-6; D remains ambiguous. The germline V gene has CDR1 SSHAT and CDR2 FNYEAQ (reference sequence). CDR3 size: 16 residues. The V end lost 5 bases, the J end lost 5 bases, and 16 bases lay between the germline ends. The CDR3 DNA reads as TGTGCCAGCAGCATTATGCCACAAAGTCGGGCCAACGTCCTGACTTTC. Amino acids: CASSIMPQSRANVLTF.

The J gene is TRBJ2-7, the V gene TRBV6-5; D remains ambiguous. Trimming took 5 bases from V and 4 from J, leaving 6 bases between them. The CDR3 runs to 11 residues. CDR1 and CDR2 (germline): MNHEY, SVGAGI. Here the CDR3 reads CASSETYEQYF. The CDR3 DNA is TGTGCCAGCAGTGAGACTTACGAGCAGTACTTC.